Each of the 26 T cell receptor beta chains below was sequenced from the same sample in a study of T cells in women clearing cervical HPV infection (dated by TCRdb to the late 2010s). The library was made by the immunoSEQ multiplex PCR assay. As stored in TCRdb, this immuneACCESS dataset retains in-frame rearrangements with V and J assigned. A fraction of the clones does not appear; measured against another copy, unresolved V genes explain less than half of the discrepancy, and the remainder lacks a known reason. The table kept for this sample lists tens of thousands of clones. The biggest ten clones account for under 10% of the sample. The specimen was blood buffy coat. The receptors shown here come from a woman between 18 and 75 years old with a cervical HPV16 infection that either progressed to CIN3+ or cleared (not recorded which).

About this clone: The read stops 3 residues short of the end of the CDR3; the missing end is completed from the germline J gene. The V gene is TRBV10-1, the J gene TRBJ1-4; 9 bases are shared with TRBD1. The CDR3 extends over 14 amino acids. CDR1 is WNHNN and CDR2 is SYGVQD in the germline V gene (reference sequence). V lost 4 bases and J lost 7; bases outside the gene matches: 4. CDR3 loop: CASSAQGAGEKLFF. CDR3 DNA, as far as it was read: TGCGCCAGCAGTGCACAGGGGGCTGGTGAAAAA.

As concerns this clone: The read ends 3 residues shy of where the CDR3 ends; the end is completed using the germline J gene. The rearrangement uses TRBV29-1 and TRBJ1-1; tentatively, D is TRBD1 (5 bases). Germline-derived CDR1 and CDR2 are SQVTM and ANQGSEA. Between the trimmed V and J ends, which lost 3 bases and 2 bases, there was a span of 19 bases. This CDR3 has 16 amino acids. The CDR3 protein is CSVDKFMAGRNTEAFF. The DNA read from the CDR3 is TGCAGCGTTGACAAGTTCATGGCAGGGAGAAACACTGAA.

As regards this clone: The CDR3 is cut off 3 residues early in the read; its end comes from the germline J gene. The chain links TRBV20-1 to TRBJ1-2; D gene ambiguous. Germline V CDR1 and CDR2: DFQATT, SNEGSKA (reference sequence). V was shortened by 0 bases and J by 3 bases, with 14 bases between the two germline ends. The CDR3 totals 15 residues. The DNA read from the CDR3 is TGCAGTGCTAGAGATCCAACAGTCTCAGACTATGGC. Translating gives CSARDPTVSDYG. The full CDR3 is CSARDPTVSDYGYTF.

A note on this clone: The read falls 3 residues short of the CDR3 end, and the missing part is taken from the germline J gene. The gene calls are TRBV7-3 and TRBJ2-3; TRBD1 might be the D (5 bases). The germline V gene has CDR1 SGHTA and CDR2 FQGTGA. CDR3 length: 13 amino acids. V lost 5 bases, J lost 6 bases, and 12 bases lay in between. CDR3 bases read: TGTGCCAGCAGCCCAGGGTCTAGGGATACG. It codes for CASSPGSRDT. The whole CDR3 reads CASSPGSRDTQYF.

Worth noting for this clone: From the germline J gene comes the end of the CDR3, since the read stops 3 residues before it. The V and J genes are TRBV7-9 and TRBJ2-7; 10 positions match TRBD2. Germline V gene sequence: CDR1 SEHNR, CDR2 FQNEAQ (reference sequence). J gave up 6 bases and V 2 bases, and 4 bases lay outside the gene matches. The CDR3 is 14 residues long. CDR3 DNA, as far as it was read: TGTGCCAGCAGCTTATGGGCTAGCGGGAGCGAG. Its protein is CASSLWASGSE. The full CDR3 protein is CASSLWASGSEQYF.

Remarks on this clone: The CDR3 end is not reached by the read, which stops 3 residues before it; the germline J gene fills it in. The chain is built from TRBV7-9 and TRBJ2-5; D may be TRBD1 (6 bases). Germline V CDR1 and CDR2: SEHNR, FQNEAQ (reference sequence). This CDR3 contains 14 residues. Trimming pared 5 bases from V and 0 bases from J, leaving 10 bases between. Partial CDR3 DNA: TGTGCCAGCAGCATTTACAGGGACCAAGAGACC. Its translation: CASSIYRDQET. The entire CDR3 is CASSIYRDQETQYF.

About this clone itself: Sequencing ends 3 residues short of the CDR3 end; the germline J gene provides the rest. The rearrangement links TRBV5-1 to TRBJ1-1, with D possibly being TRBD1 (5 bases). The V end lost 0 bases, the J end lost 3 bases, and 12 bases lay between the germline ends. CDR1 SGHRS and CDR2 YFSETQ come from the germline V gene. There are 15 residues in the CDR3. The CDR3 spells CASSLAIGADTEAFF. CDR3 DNA (partial): TGCGCCAGCAGCTTGGCGATAGGGGCGGACACTGAA.

Points on this clone: The read is 3 residues too short to cover the CDR3 end, so that end is filled in from the germline J gene. The V call is TRBV7-2, the J call TRBJ2-1; D may be TRBD2 (5 bases). Germline CDR1 SGHTA, CDR2 FQGNSA. CDR3 length equals 14 residues. Trimming took off 0 bases at V and 9 bases at J, with 12 bases between the two ends. The CDR3 spells CASSLAIGLSEQFF. Incomplete CDR3 DNA: TGTGCCAGCAGCTTAGCTATCGGACTCAGTGAG. The whole variable domain, remainder taken from reference TRBV7-2 and TRBJ2-1, is GAGVSQSPSNKVTEKGKDVELRCDPISGHTALYWYRQSLGQGLEFLIYFQGNSAPDKSGLPSDRFSAERTGGSVSTLTIQRTQQEDSAVYLCASSLAIGLSEQFFGPGTRLTVL.

As regards this clone: The read gets to within 3 residues of the CDR3 end, and the germline J gene fills in the rest. V and J are TRBV7-3 and TRBJ1-1; 7 bases fit TRBD1. The CDR3 totals 14 residues. Germline assignment: CDR1 SGHTA and CDR2 FQGTGA. V shed 2 bases and J 0 bases; nucleotides not matched to a gene: 0. Partial CDR3 DNA: TGTGCCAGCAGCTTACAGGGGGTGAACACTGAA. The encoded protein is CASSLQGVNTE. The entire CDR3 protein is CASSLQGVNTEAFF.

Comment on this clone: Germline is not matched at one junction end, which may reflect a read error. Sequencing ends 3 residues short of the CDR3 end; the germline J gene provides the rest. The same CDR3 arises from other DNA sequences in this sample as well. The V call is TRBV6-1, the J call TRBJ2-7, with TRBD2 matching over 8 bases. Germline assignment: CDR1 MNHNS and CDR2 SASEGT. The CDR3 spans 16 residues. Incomplete CDR3 DNA: TGTGCCAGTAGTGAAGCTAGGGCTAGCGGGCTTTACGAG. Translating gives CASSEARASGLYE. The complete CDR3 sequence is CASSEARASGLYEQYF.

A remark on this clone: The sequence runs out 3 residues before the end of the CDR3; the remainder is reconstructed from the germline J gene. The gene calls are TRBV19 and TRBJ2-2; perhaps TRBD1 as D (7 bases). V was cut by 4 bases and J by 6 bases, with 18 bases left in between. This CDR3 is built from 16 residues. Per the germline V gene, CDR1 is LNHDA and CDR2 is SQIVND (reference sequence). CDR3 DNA, as far as it was read: TGTGCCAGTAGTACAAGACAGGGAGGTCACTCCGGGGAG. Protein: CASSTRQGGHSGE. The full CDR3 protein reads CASSTRQGGHSGELFF.

A note on this clone: The read falls 3 residues short of the CDR3 end, and the missing part is taken from the germline J gene. The chain joins TRBV6-2 or TRBV6-3 to TRBJ1-2, with TRBD1 identical over 9 bases. From germline, CDR1 is MNHEY and CDR2 SVGEGT. The CDR3 runs to 13 residues. The CDR3 DNA, read in part, is TGTGCCAGCAGTTTGGAGACAGGGGGTCGC. Its translation: CASSLETGGR. The full CDR3 sequence reads CASSLETGGRYTF.

As concerns this clone: Read data end 3 residues before the CDR3 end; the end is taken from the germline J gene. V and J are TRBV20-1 and TRBJ1-2; no definite D call. The CDR3 consists of 11 residues. Trimming removed 2 bases at V and 7 bases at J, with 8 bases between. From germline, CDR1 is DFQATT and CDR2 SNEGSKA (reference sequence). This CDR3 reads CSARRQRGYTF. Incomplete CDR3 DNA: TGCAGTGCTAGACGTCAGCGTGGC.

Comments on this clone: Sequencing ends 3 residues short of the CDR3 end; the germline J gene provides the rest. V usage is TRBV2 and J usage is TRBJ2-7; D is perhaps TRBD1 (6 bases). The ends were cut back, 7 bases at V and 3 bases at J, with 16 bases in the middle. CDR1 and CDR2 from the germline V gene are SNHLY and FYNNEI. This CDR3 spans 14 amino acids. The sequenced CDR3 bases are TGTGCCAGCACCAAGGGGGTTGGGGGCTACGAG. It specifies CASTKGVGGYE. Given in full, the CDR3 is CASTKGVGGYEQYF. The full variable domain, in which reference TRBV2 and TRBJ2-7 provide the parts outside the CDR3, is EPEVTQTPSHQVTQMGQEVILRCVPISNHLYFYWYRQILGQKVEFLVSFYNNEISEKSEIFDDQFSVERPDGSNFTLKIRSTKLEDSAMYFCASTKGVGGYEQYFGPGTRLTVT.

A word on this clone: The CDR3 end falls 3 residues outside the read, so it is completed with the germline J gene. This chain connects TRBV5-1 to TRBJ1-1; D is possibly TRBD1 (6 bases). Germline lookup yields CDR1 SGHRS and CDR2 YFSETQ. CDR3 length: 15 residues. CDR3: CASSLALRGPDEAFF. CDR3 DNA, as far as it was read: TGCGCCAGCAGCTTGGCCCTGCGGGGGCCGGACGAA.

Note on this clone: Read sequence stops 3 residues before the CDR3 end, and the germline J gene provides the missing end. V and J are TRBV4-1 and TRBJ2-2, with TRBD1 identical over 12 bases. The V and J ends lost 4 bases and 7 bases, in that order; junction bases with no gene match: 4. The CDR3 spans 15 residues. Germline V lookup: CDR1 MGHRA, CDR2 YSYEKL. CDR3 bases read: TGCGCCAGCAGCCTGGGACAGGGGGCGGACGGGGAG. Translation: CASSLGQGADGE. The full CDR3 reads CASSLGQGADGELFF.

The sequenced part of the CDR3 DNA is TGTGCCAGCAGCCCAGGGGGTGAG. It yields the protein CASSPGGE. The full CDR3 protein reads CASSPGGEQFF. The V and J genes are TRBV7-3 and TRBJ2-1, with TRBD1 matching over 7 bases. The CDR3 goes on 3 residues after the read ends, and that part is filled in from the germline J gene. The CDR3 runs 11 residues. Germline V CDR1 and CDR2: SGHTA, FQGTGA. The V segment lost 5 bases and the J segment 9 bases; nucleotides outside the gene matches: 1. Filled out from reference TRBV7-3 and TRBJ2-1, the complete variable domain reads GAGVSQTPSNKVTEKGKYVELRCDPISGHTALYWYRQSLGQGPEFLIYFQGTGAADDSGLPNDRFFAVRPEGSVSTLKIQRTERGDSAVYLCASSPGGEQFFGPGTRLTVL.

On this clone: The sequence runs out 3 residues before the end of the CDR3; the remainder is reconstructed from the germline J gene. The V and J genes are TRBV2 and TRBJ1-6; 7 nucleotides align to TRBD1. CDR1 SNHLY and CDR2 FYNNEI come from the germline V gene. The trim removed 6 bases at V and 10 bases at J, leaving 12 bases unmatched. The CDR3 is 15 residues long. CDR3: CASRGNRGSKSPLHF. Incomplete CDR3 DNA: TGTGCCAGCAGGGGAAACAGGGGTAGTAAATCACCC.

With respect to this clone: The read comes to an end 3 residues before the CDR3 does, leaving the germline J gene to fill in the end. The chain employs TRBV20-1 and TRBJ2-5, with D perhaps TRBD1 (6 bases). The germline gives CDR1 DFQATT, CDR2 SNEGSKA (reference sequence). The CDR3 is 15 amino acids. Trimming took off 0 bases at V and 2 bases at J, with 13 bases between the two ends. The CDR3 sequence: CSARDLGGDQETQYF. The CDR3 DNA, read in part, is TGCAGTGCTAGAGATTTAGGGGGTGATCAAGAGACC.

The CDR3 DNA, read in part, is TGTGCCAGCAGCTCGCAGGGGGCTCGGTACGAG. It yields the protein CASSSQGARYE. The CDR3 in its entirety is CASSSQGARYEQYF. V is TRBV7-9 and J is TRBJ2-7, with TRBD1 identical over 8 bases. The read ends 3 residues shy of where the CDR3 ends; the end is completed using the germline J gene. This CDR3 spans 14 amino acids. CDR1 and CDR2 (germline): SEHNR, FQNEAQ (reference sequence). V lost 4 bases to trimming and J lost 4 bases; unmatched junction nucleotides: 6.

Comments on this clone: The CDR3 end falls 3 residues outside the read, so it is completed with the germline J gene. This rearrangement joins TRBV20-1 to TRBJ1-3, with D unresolved. The CDR3 extends over 14 amino acids. The V gene's germline CDR1 is DFQATT and CDR2 SNEGSKA (reference sequence). The V end lost 3 bases, the J end lost 3 bases, and 12 bases lay between the germline ends. Incomplete CDR3 DNA: TGCAGTGCTAGTACGGGTACTTATGGAAACACC. This sequence encodes CSASTGTYGNT. The full CDR3 protein reads CSASTGTYGNTIYF.

In regard to this clone: The CDR3 end lies 3 residues beyond the end of the read and is filled in from the germline J gene. The chain couples TRBV2 to TRBJ2-5, with D perhaps TRBD2 (6 bases). Germline V CDR1 and CDR2: SNHLY, FYNNEI. Trimming left V 7 bases short and J 0 bases short, with 9 bases between. The CDR3 contains 13 residues. The CDR3 sequence is CASIAGNQETQYF. The CDR3 bases that were read are TGTGCCAGCATTGCGGGGAACCAAGAGACC.

About this clone itself: The sequenced fragment ends 3 residues before the CDR3 boundary, so the rest is inferred from the germline J gene. This chain connects TRBV5-1 to TRBJ1-2; 10 bases line up with TRBD1. CDR1 and CDR2 (germline): SGHRS, YFSETQ. This CDR3 spans 17 amino acids. J was trimmed by 7 bases and V by 6 bases; bases with no gene match: 18. The DNA read from the CDR3 is TGCGCCAGCAAGGAAGGGACAGGGGATTCTCGAGGTCCTGGC. The encoded protein is CASKEGTGDSRGPG. The full-length CDR3 reads as CASKEGTGDSRGPGYTF.

On this clone: Read sequence stops 3 residues before the CDR3 end, and the germline J gene provides the missing end. The chain uses TRBV14 and TRBJ2-1; 12 bases map to TRBD2. CDR1 is SGHDN, CDR2 FVKESK, per germline. This CDR3 is built from 17 residues. J lost 7 bases, V lost 1 base, and 8 bases had no gene match. The part of the CDR3 DNA that was read is TGTGCCAGCAGCCAAGTTCTAGCGGGAGGGCCGGAGAATGAG. Its translation: CASSQVLAGGPENE. In full, the CDR3 is CASSQVLAGGPENEQFF. The whole variable domain, remainder taken from reference TRBV14 and TRBJ2-1, is EAGVTQFPSHSVIEKGQTVTLRCDPISGHDNLYWYRRVMGKEIKFLLHFVKESKQDESGMPNNRFLAERTGGTYSTLKVQPAELEDSGVYFCASSQVLAGGPENEQFFGPGTRLTVL.

A word on this clone: The read gets to within 3 residues of the CDR3 end, and the germline J gene fills in the rest. The chain combines TRBV20-1 with TRBJ2-7; TRBD2 might be the D (7 bases). Trimming shortened V by 6 bases and J by 1 base, and 10 bases separated the two germline ends. Germline loops: CDR1 DFQATT, CDR2 SNEGSKA (reference sequence). The CDR3 is 12 residues long. The DNA read from the CDR3 is TGCAGTGCAAAGGGGGGGTCCTACGAG. Translating it yields CSAKGGSYE. The whole CDR3 reads CSAKGGSYEQYF.

On this clone itself: The read stops 3 residues short of the end of the CDR3; the missing end is completed from the germline J gene. This chain links TRBV9 with TRBJ2-3; 10 bases map to TRBD2. The CDR3 is made up of 15 amino acids. Germline CDR1 is SGDLS and CDR2 is YYNGEE. After removal of 3 bases from V and 4 bases from J, the junction contained 5 bases not matched to a gene. The CDR3: CASSEQGTSADTQYF. The CDR3 DNA, read in part, is TGTGCCAGCAGCGAGCAAGGGACTAGCGCAGATACG. The full variable domain, completed using reference TRBV9 and TRBJ2-3, is DSGVTQTPKHLITATGQRVTLRCSPRSGDLSVYWYQQSLDQGLQFLIQYYNGEERAKGNILERFSAQQFPDLHSELNLSSLELGDSALYFCASSEQGTSADTQYFGPGTRLTVL.